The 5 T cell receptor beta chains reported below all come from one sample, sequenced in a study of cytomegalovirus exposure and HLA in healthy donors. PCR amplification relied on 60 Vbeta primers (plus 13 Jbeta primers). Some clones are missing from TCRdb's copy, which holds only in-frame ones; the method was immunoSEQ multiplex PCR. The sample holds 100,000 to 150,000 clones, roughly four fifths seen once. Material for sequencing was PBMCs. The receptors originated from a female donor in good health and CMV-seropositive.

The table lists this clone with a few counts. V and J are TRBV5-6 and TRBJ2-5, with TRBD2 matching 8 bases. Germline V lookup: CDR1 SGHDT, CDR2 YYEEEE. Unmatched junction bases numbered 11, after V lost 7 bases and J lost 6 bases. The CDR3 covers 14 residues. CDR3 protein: CASWLASGLKTQYF. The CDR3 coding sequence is TGTGCCAGCTGGCTAGCTAGCGGGCTAAAGACCCAGTACTTC.

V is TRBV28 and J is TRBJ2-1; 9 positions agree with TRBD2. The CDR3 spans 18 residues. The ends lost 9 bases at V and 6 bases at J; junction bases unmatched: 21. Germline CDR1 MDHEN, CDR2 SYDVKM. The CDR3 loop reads CASKIRRRGLAGSNEQFF. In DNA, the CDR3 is TGTGCCAGTAAGATCCGTCGGCGCGGGCTAGCGGGGAGCAATGAGCAGTTCTTC.

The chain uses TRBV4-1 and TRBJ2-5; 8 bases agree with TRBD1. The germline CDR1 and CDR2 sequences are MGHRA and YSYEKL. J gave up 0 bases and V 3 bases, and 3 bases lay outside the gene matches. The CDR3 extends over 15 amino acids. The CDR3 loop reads CASSHRTGNQETQYF. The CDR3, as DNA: TGCGCCAGCAGCCACCGGACAGGGAACCAAGAGACCCAGTACTTC.

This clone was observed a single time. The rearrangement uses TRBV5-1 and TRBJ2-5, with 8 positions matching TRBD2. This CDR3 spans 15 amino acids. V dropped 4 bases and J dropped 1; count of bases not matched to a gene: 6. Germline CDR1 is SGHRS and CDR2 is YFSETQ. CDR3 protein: CASSGGAGGQETQYF. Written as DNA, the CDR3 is TGCGCCAGCAGCGGAGGGGCGGGGGGCCAAGAGACCCAGTACTTC.

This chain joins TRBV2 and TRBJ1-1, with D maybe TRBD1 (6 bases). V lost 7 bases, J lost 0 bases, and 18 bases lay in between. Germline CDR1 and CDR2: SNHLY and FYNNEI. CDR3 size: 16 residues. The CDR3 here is CASKGGVFFLNTEAFF. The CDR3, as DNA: TGTGCCAGCAAGGGGGGGGTTTTTTTTCTGAACACTGAAGCTTTCTTT.